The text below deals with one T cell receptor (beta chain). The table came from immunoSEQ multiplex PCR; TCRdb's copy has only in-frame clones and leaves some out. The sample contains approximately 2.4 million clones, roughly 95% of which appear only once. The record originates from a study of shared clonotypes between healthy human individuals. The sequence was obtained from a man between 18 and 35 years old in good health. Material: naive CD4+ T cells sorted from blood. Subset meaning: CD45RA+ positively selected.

The CDR3 nucleotides read TGCAGCGTTGAAACACAGTTCAATGAGCAGTTCTTC. Translated: CSVETQFNEQFF. The V and J genes are TRBV29-1 and TRBJ2-1; D unresolved. This CDR3 comprises 12 residues. Trimming left V 2 bases short and J 6 bases short, with 8 bases between. Per germline, CDR1 SQVTM and CDR2 ANQGSEA.